A single sample gave rise to the 10 T cell receptor beta chains below, sequenced in a study of coeliac disease. Profiling relied on immunoSEQ multiplex PCR, and the TCRdb table lists in-frame clones only, not all of them. This sample has about 3,100 clones; about 65% occur once, and the top ten carry 35% to 40%. What was sequenced was intraepithelial lymphocytes from the gut. These receptors were obtained from a middle-aged woman.

The chain couples TRBV2 to TRBJ2-7, with D possibly matching TRBD1 (7 bases). Germline V gene lookup returns CDR1 SNHLY and CDR2 FYNNEI. The CDR3 runs 13 residues. V dropped 11 bases and J dropped 4 bases, with 18 bases sitting between them. CDR3 DNA sequence: TGTGCCGGAGGAGGGACAGTCAGTTACGAGCAGTACTTC. Translated, it gives CAGGGTVSYEQYF.

This clone was seen a few times. J is TRBJ1-1 and V is TRBV5-4, with D perhaps TRBD1 (6 bases). The CDR3 consists of 14 residues. Per germline, CDR1 SGHNT and CDR2 YYREEE (reference sequence). V dropped 0 bases and J dropped 1 base, with 7 bases sitting between them. Here the CDR3 reads CASSLGQENTEAFF. For the CDR3, the DNA is TGTGCCAGCAGCTTGGGACAGGAGAACACTGAAGCTTTCTTT.

Within the sample, this clone is medium-sized (0.01 to 0.1%). The rearrangement links TRBV11-2 to TRBJ2-7, with D possibly TRBD2 on 6 matching bases. With 2 bases removed from V and 7 bases from J, the gap between germline ends came to 9 bases. Germline CDR1 reads SGHAT; CDR2 reads FQNNGV. There are 12 residues in the CDR3. In DNA form, the CDR3 reads TGTGCCAGCAGCTTAATCGCGGGGGAGCAGTACTTC. Translating it yields CASSLIAGEQYF.

The V gene is TRBV21-1, the J gene TRBJ2-7; the table's D call TRBD1 went unverified against the DNA. TRBV21-1 counts as a pseudogene. The CDR3 is made up of 16 amino acids. DNA of the CDR3: TGTGCCAGCAGCAAAGAGGAAGGGGTAGATTCCTACGAGCAGTACTTC. Its protein is CASSKEEGVDSYEQYF.

This clone was counted a few times. The chain employs TRBV15 and TRBJ2-7, with TRBD2 identical over 7 bases. CDR1 is LNHNV, CDR2 YYDKDF, per germline (reference sequence). J gave up 3 bases and V 0 bases, and 5 bases lay outside the gene matches. The CDR3 totals 15 residues. The CDR3 DNA reads TGTGCCACCAGCAGAGAGCCTAGCGGAATCTACGAGCAGTACTTC. It is translated as CATSREPSGIYEQYF.

The chain combines TRBV7-9 with TRBJ1-1; 7 nucleotides align to TRBD1. CDR3 length equals 11 residues. After removal of 5 bases from V and 6 bases from J, the junction contained 0 bases not matched to a gene. The germline gives CDR1 SEHNR, CDR2 FQNEAQ (reference sequence). CDR3 loop: CASSQGAEAFF. The CDR3 DNA is TGTGCCAGCAGCCAGGGGGCTGAAGCTTTCTTT.

The rearrangement uses TRBV19 and TRBJ2-7; weak D call: TRBD1 (5 bases). Germline loops: CDR1 LNHDA, CDR2 SQIVND (reference sequence). Trimming cost V 7 bases and J 2 bases, with 6 bases left between them. This CDR3 has 11 amino acids. The CDR3 sequence is CASTDTYEQYF. Here the CDR3 DNA reads TGTGCCAGTACGGACACCTACGAGCAGTACTTC.

The chain has TRBV28 and TRBJ2-1, with TRBD2 matching over 7 bases. Germline loops: CDR1 MDHEN, CDR2 SYDVKM. The CDR3 length is 12 residues. V lost 6 bases, J lost 14 bases, and 10 bases stayed unmatched. CDR3 sequence: CASSLGGQHKFF. Written as DNA, the CDR3 is TGTGCCAGCAGCCTGGGAGGGCAGCACAAGTTCTTC. Full variable domain (remainder filled in from reference TRBV28 and TRBJ2-1): DVKVTQSSRYLVKRTGEKVFLECVQDMDHENMFWYRQDPGLGLRLIYFSYDVKMKEKGDIPEGYSVSREKKERFSLILESASTNQTSMYLCASSLGGQHKFFGPGTRLTVL.

Only one count was recorded for this clone. The chain employs TRBV6-5 and TRBJ1-1; D gene uncertain. This CDR3 is built from 13 residues. Trimming cost V 2 bases and J 1 base, with 5 bases left between them. From germline, CDR1 is MNHEY and CDR2 SVGAGI. The CDR3 reads CASSYGGNTEAFF. DNA for the CDR3: TGTGCCAGCAGTTACGGAGGGAACACTGAAGCTTTCTTT.

The V call is TRBV28, the J call TRBJ2-7; D is undetermined. V was shortened by 8 bases and J by 0 bases, with 26 bases between the two germline ends. Germline V gene sequence: CDR1 MDHEN, CDR2 SYDVKM. This CDR3 has 18 amino acids. The CDR3 DNA follows: TGTGCCAGCCCGCCCGGCGGTGGCTCATATCCGAGCTCCTACGAGCAGTACTTC. Amino acids: CASPPGGGSYPSSYEQYF. The variable domain in full, completed from reference TRBV28 and TRBJ2-7, reads DVKVTQSSRYLVKRTGEKVFLECVQDMDHENMFWYRQDPGLGLRLIYFSYDVKMKEKGDIPEGYSVSREKKERFSLILESASTNQTSMYLCASPPGGGSYPSSYEQYFGPGTRLTVT.